This TCR beta chain is drawn from a study of T cell changes during pregnancy in multiple sclerosis. V lost 0 bases, J lost 3 bases, and 7 bases stayed unmatched. Germline assignment: CDR1 LGHNA and CDR2 YNFKEQ. CDR3 length equals 17 residues. TCRdb keeps only in-frame clones here, not all; method: immunoSEQ multiplex PCR. The sample contains some 75,000 clones, about 96% of which appear only once. The chain is built from TRBV4-2 and TRBJ2-7, with 11 bases fitting TRBD1. Sequenced material: peripheral blood, taken in the second trimester of pregnancy. The clonotype comes from a female donor with multiple sclerosis, enrolled in a pregnancy study. The CDR3 protein is CASSQDAPDRGLYEQYF. DNA for the CDR3: TGTGCCAGCAGCCAAGATGCCCCGGACAGGGGGCTCTACGAGCAGTACTTC.